The following is a T cell receptor beta chain sequence with its context. Its antigen remains unknown. Specified treatment: 10-day PBMC culture with coronavirus spike peptide pools or control peptides (ViraFEST assay). These data belong to a study of vaccination and CD4 T cells after COVID-19. Germline CDR1 reads DFQATT; CDR2 reads SNEGSKA (reference sequence). V lost 2 bases and J 1 base, leaving 14 bases between the germline ends. The CDR3 is 15 amino acids. The Oncomine TCR Beta short-read assay was applied to DNA of cultured CD4+ T cells. The authors extracted genomic DNA from cultured CD4+ T cells. TCRdb independently ran MiXCR on the PCR reads; one entry per CDR3 protein. There are 9,000 to 13,000 distinct CDR3 sequences in the sample; around 28% occur only once, and about 45% lies in the top ten.

J is TRBJ1-1 and V is TRBV20-1; no reliable D call. This TCR was recovered from a human donor who received a COVID-19 vaccine. Source: CD4+ T cells from blood, cultured in vitro, taken before SARS-CoV-2 vaccination. This chain's CDR3 is CSARRIRSWNTEAFF. In DNA form, the CDR3 reads TGCAGTGCTAGACGGATAAGGTCGTGGAACACTGAAGCTTTCTTT.